The sequence of this TCR beta chain was determined in a study of technical replicates of blood from several donors. Trimming removed 1 base from V and 4 bases from J; junction bases left unmatched: 2. Germline V gene lookup returns CDR1 LGHNA and CDR2 YNFKEQ. The CDR3 runs 15 residues. The data were produced by immunoSEQ multiplex PCR, yet TCRdb's version contains in-frame clones alone and is incomplete. This table has 60,000 to 65,000 clones, 75% to 90% appearing once. The genes are TRBV4-2 and TRBJ2-1, with 9 bases identical to TRBD1. The TCR sequence derives from a human donor in good health. Some clones in this sample may be carry-over from other donors' samples. The source material was PBMCs. The CDR3 sequence is CASSQGTGEYNEQFF. The CDR3 DNA reads as TGTGCCAGCAGCCAAGGGACAGGGGAGTACAATGAGCAGTTCTTC.